This T cell receptor beta chain stems from a study of blood T cell repertoires in COVID-19. Study at large: The samples span acute and convalescent COVID-19 from the United States, Italy and Spain. The analysed material was cDNA or gDNA that came from T cells, B-cell-depleted T cells, or PBMCs.

Germline V gene sequence: CDR1 SGHVS, CDR2 FNYEAQ. J lost 3 bases, V lost 0 bases, and 8 bases had no gene match. This CDR3 has 17 amino acids. Per the original methods: Reference gene primers were amplified, and this amplification served to estimate nucleated cell counts. Clones were read by immunoSEQ multiplex PCR, and TCRdb kept only the in-frame ones, dropping some. Clone size and the V and J calls come from that table; the DNA yielded D and trimming. The table has about 290,000 clones, 85% seen once. Sequences were obtained from peripheral blood. The V gene is TRBV7-6, the J gene TRBJ2-1; 7 bases are a match to TRBD1. The TCR originated in a woman in her forties or fifties with active or convalescent COVID-19. In DNA form, the CDR3 reads TGTGCCAGCAGCTTAGCGGTCAGGACAGGCGGCTACAATGAGCAGTTCTTC. Amino acids: CASSLAVRTGGYNEQFF.